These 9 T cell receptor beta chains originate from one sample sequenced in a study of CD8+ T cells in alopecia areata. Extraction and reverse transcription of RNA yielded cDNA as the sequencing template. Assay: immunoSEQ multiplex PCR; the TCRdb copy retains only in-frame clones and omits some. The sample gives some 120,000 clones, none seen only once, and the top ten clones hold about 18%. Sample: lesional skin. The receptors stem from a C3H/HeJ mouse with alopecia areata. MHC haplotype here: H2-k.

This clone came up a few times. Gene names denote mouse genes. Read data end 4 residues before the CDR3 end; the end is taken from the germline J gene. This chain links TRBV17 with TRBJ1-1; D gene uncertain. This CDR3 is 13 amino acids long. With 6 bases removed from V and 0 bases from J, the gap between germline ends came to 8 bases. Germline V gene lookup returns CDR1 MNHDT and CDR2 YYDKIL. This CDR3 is CASSSNANTEVFF. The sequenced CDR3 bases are TGTGCTAGCAGCAGCAATGCAAACACA.

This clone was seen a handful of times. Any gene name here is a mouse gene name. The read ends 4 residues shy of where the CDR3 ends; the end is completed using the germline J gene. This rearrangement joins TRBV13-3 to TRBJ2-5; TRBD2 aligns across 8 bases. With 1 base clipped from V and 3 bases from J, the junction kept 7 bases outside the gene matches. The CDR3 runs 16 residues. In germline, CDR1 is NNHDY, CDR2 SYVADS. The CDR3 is CASSDPGGREQDTQYF. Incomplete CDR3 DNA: TGTGCCAGCAGTGATCCGGGGGGGCGAGAGCAAGAC.

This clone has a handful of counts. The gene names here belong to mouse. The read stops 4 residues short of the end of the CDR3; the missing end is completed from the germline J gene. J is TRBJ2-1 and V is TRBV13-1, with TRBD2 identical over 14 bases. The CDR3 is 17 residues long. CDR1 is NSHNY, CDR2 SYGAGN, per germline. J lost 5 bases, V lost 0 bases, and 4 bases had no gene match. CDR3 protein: CASSDAGTGGAHAEQFF. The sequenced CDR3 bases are TGTGCCAGCAGTGATGCCGGGACTGGGGGGGCGCATGCT.

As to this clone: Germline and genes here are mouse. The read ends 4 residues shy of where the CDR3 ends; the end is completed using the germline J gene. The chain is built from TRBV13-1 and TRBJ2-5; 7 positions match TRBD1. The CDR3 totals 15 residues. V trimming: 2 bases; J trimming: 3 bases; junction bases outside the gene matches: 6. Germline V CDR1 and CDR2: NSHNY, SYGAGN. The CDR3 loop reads CASSELRRGQDTQYF. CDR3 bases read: TGTGCCAGCAGTGAGCTCCGCAGGGGGCAAGAC.

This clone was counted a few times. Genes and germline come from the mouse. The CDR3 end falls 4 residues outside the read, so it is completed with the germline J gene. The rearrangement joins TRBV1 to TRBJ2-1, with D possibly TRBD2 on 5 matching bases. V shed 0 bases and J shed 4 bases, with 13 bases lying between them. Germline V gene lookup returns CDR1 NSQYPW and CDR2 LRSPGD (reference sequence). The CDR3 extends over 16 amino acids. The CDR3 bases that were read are TGCACCTGCAGTGCAGATACGGCTGGGCCGTATGCT. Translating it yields CTCSADTAGPYA. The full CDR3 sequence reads CTCSADTAGPYAEQFF. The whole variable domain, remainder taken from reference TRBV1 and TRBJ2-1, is VTLLEQNPRWRLVPRGQAVNLRCILKNSQYPWMSWYQQDLQKQLQWLFTLRSPGDKEVKSLPGADYLATRVTDTELRLQVANMSQGRTLYCTCSADTAGPYAEQFFGPGTRLTVL.

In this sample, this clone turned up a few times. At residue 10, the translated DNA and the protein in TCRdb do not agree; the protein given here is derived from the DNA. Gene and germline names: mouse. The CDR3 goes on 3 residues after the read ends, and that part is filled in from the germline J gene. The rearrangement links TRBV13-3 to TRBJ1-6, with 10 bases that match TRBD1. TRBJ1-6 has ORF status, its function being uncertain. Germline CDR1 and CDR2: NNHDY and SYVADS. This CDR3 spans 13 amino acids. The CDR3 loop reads CASSESGTGALYF. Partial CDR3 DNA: TGTGCCAGCAGTGAATCCGGGACAGGGGCC.

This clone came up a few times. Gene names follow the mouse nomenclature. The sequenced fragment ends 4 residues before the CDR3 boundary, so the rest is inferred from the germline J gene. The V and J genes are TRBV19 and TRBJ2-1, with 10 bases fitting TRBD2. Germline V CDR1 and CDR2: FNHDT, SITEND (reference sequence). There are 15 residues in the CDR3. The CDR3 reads CASSIYWGGMAEQFF. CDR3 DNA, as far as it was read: TGTGCCAGCAGTATATACTGGGGGGGGATGGCT.

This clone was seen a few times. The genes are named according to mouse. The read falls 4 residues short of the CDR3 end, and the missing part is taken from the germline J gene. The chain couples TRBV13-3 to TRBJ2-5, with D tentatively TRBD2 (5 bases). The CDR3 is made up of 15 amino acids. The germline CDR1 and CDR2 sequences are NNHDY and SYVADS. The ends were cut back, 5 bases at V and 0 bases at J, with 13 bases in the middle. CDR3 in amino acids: CASRSAWVNQDTQYF. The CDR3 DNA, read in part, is TGTGCCAGCAGATCGGCCTGGGTTAACCAAGAC.

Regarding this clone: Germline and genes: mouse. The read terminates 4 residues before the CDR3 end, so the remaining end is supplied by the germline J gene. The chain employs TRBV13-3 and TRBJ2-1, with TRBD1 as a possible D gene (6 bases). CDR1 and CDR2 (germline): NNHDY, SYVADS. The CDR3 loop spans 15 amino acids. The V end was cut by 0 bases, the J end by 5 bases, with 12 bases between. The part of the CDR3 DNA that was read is TGTGCCAGCAGTGATGCAGGCAGGGGTGATGCT. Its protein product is CASSDAGRGDA. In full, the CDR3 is CASSDAGRGDAEQFF.